Each of the 15 T cell receptor gamma chains below was sequenced from the same sample in a study of Vδ1+ human thymocytes. Findings and limits, study-wide: Thymic TRG and TRD repertoires appeared highly polyclonal, with Gaussian CDR3 length distributions.

Their specific antigens are unknown. The template was reverse-transcribed extracted RNA. The CDR3 regions were amplified by multiplex PCR from V-gene primers to a constant-region primer. TCRdb reanalysed the multiplex PCR reads with CATT. This table has approximately 25,000 gamma-chain clones, around 18% appearing once. Sample: Vdelta1+ gamma-delta thymocytes from the thymus. The subset is: FACS-sorted CD3+ TCRalphabeta- TCRVdelta1+ TCRVdelta2- thymocytes. The receptors come from a boy younger than two who had congenital heart surgery.

This clone showed up just a few times. The chain employs TRGV9 and TRGJ1 or TRGJ2. CDR1 is GITISATS and CDR2 is ISYDGTV in the germline V gene (reference sequence). The trim removed 3 bases at V and 7 bases at J, leaving 6 bases unmatched. CDR3 length: 12 amino acids. The CDR3 bases are TGTGCCTTGTGGGAGTTCGGGTATAAGAAACTCTTT. It codes for CALWEFGYKKLF.

This clone appeared a few times. Different DNA sequences within this sample yield the same CDR3. J is TRGJ1 or TRGJ2 and V is TRGV9. CDR1 is GITISATS, CDR2 ISYDGTV, per germline (reference sequence). After removal of 2 bases from V and 4 bases from J, the junction contained 5 bases not matched to a gene. The CDR3 has 13 residues. The CDR3 spells CALWEGSYYKKLF. CDR3 bases: TGTGCCTTGTGGGAGGGCTCATATTATAAGAAACTCTTT.

This rearrangement joins TRGV4 to TRGJ1 or TRGJ2. V lost 2 bases, J lost 5 bases, and 12 bases stayed unmatched. This CDR3 is built from 15 residues. Germline V gene lookup returns CDR1 EGSTGY and CDR2 YDSYTSSV. CDR3 region: CATWDEGSTHYKKLF. The CDR3 DNA reads as TGTGCCACCTGGGATGAAGGGTCTACCCATTATAAGAAACTCTTT.

This clone has more than one count but fewer than ten. The sample carries other DNA sequences with the same CDR3. This chain connects TRGV3 to TRGJ1 or TRGJ2. This CDR3 has 13 amino acids. V lost 3 bases to trimming and J lost 6 bases; unmatched junction nucleotides: 8. The germline V gene encodes CDR1 VTNTFY and CDR2 YDVSTARD (reference sequence). CDR3 DNA sequence: TGTGCCACCTGGGACCGTCAAGCTTATAAGAAACTCTTT. The encoded protein is CATWDRQAYKKLF.

The V gene is TRGV8, the J gene TRGJP2. The CDR3 is made up of 15 amino acids. V gave up 5 bases and J gave up 3 bases; unmatched junction bases: 9. The V gene's germline CDR1 is VENAVY and CDR2 YDSYNSRV. CDR3 in amino acids: CATWASCGSDWIKTF. The CDR3 DNA follows: TGTGCCACCTGGGCCTCCTGCGGTAGTGATTGGATCAAGACGTTT.

This clone was observed a handful of times. The chain employs TRGV4 and TRGJ1 or TRGJ2. Germline V gives CDR1 EGSTGY, CDR2 YDSYTSSV. The trim removed 4 bases at V and 10 bases at J, leaving 7 bases unmatched. The CDR3 consists of 11 residues. The CDR3 DNA reads TGTGCCACCTGGGACCTGCCAAAGAAACTCTTT. It translates to CATWDLPKKLF.

This clone was detected only a few times. Possible read error: a much larger clone is one base away. The chain combines TRGV2 with TRGJ1 or TRGJ2. The germline V gene has CDR1 EGSNGY and CDR2 YDSYNSKV. CDR3 length equals 13 residues. Trimming cost V 4 bases and J 0 bases; bases outside gene matches: 3. The CDR3 loop is CATWEVNYYKKLF. The CDR3 region has the DNA TGTGCCACCTGGGAAGTGAATTATTATAAGAAACTCTTT.

Concerning this clone itself: Compared with germline, one end of the junction differs, possibly owing to a read error. V usage is TRGV9 and J usage is TRGJP. Germline CDR1 and CDR2: GITISATS and ISYDGTV (reference sequence). CDR3 length equals 17 residues. The CDR3 DNA is TGTGCCTTGTGGGAGGCGACACAAGAGTTGAGCAAAAAAATCAAGGTATTT. It translates to CALWEATQELSKKIKVF.

This rearrangement joins TRGV9 to TRGJ1 or TRGJ2. CDR3 length equals 14 residues. CDR1 and CDR2 from the germline V gene are GITISATS and ISYDGTV (reference sequence). Trimming took 2 bases from V and 2 from J; bases not matched to a gene: 6. Here the CDR3 reads CALWEARDYYKKLF. DNA of the CDR3: TGTGCCTTGTGGGAGGCCCGGGATTATTATAAGAAACTCTTT.

A note on this clone: A much larger clone sits a single nucleotide away, making a read error possible. Other DNA sequences in this sample translate to the same CDR3. This sequence joins TRGV5 and TRGJ1 or TRGJ2. This CDR3 has 11 residues. The V segment lost 4 bases and the J segment 6 bases; nucleotides outside the gene matches: 3. Germline-derived CDR1 and CDR2 are VINAFY and YDVSNSKD. The CDR3 DNA sequence: TGTGCCACCTGGGAGAGTTATAAGAAACTCTTT. Translated: CATWESYKKLF.

As regards this clone: Being one base from a much bigger clone, this may be a read error. Other DNA sequences in the sample encode the same CDR3. The rearrangement links TRGV4 to TRGJ1 or TRGJ2. The CDR3 sequence is 14 residues long. Germline trimming cut 1 base from V and 1 base from J; bases unmatched to any gene: 4. The germline V gene has CDR1 EGSTGY and CDR2 YDSYTSSV. The CDR3 DNA follows: TGTGCCACCTGGGATGGCCCCAATTATTATAAGAAACTCTTT. Translated: CATWDGPNYYKKLF.

Remarks on this clone: The sample has other DNA sequences that encode this CDR3 too. The chain combines TRGV8 with TRGJP2. The CDR3 has 14 amino acids. Per the germline V gene, CDR1 is VENAVY and CDR2 is YDSYNSRV. V lost 3 bases to trimming and J lost 8 bases; unmatched junction nucleotides: 9. This CDR3 is CATWDLTSDWIKTF. The CDR3 DNA sequence: TGTGCCACCTGGGATTTAACCTCAGATTGGATCAAGACGTTT.

This clone was counted a few times. The rearrangement uses TRGV3 and TRGJP2. After removal of 0 bases from V and 5 bases from J, the junction contained 6 bases not matched to a gene. There are 15 residues in the CDR3. Per the germline V gene, CDR1 is VTNTFY and CDR2 is YDVSTARD (reference sequence). In DNA, the CDR3 is TGTGCCACCTGGGACAGGCCCGAGAGTGATTGGATCAAGACGTTT. It is translated as CATWDRPESDWIKTF.

The rearrangement uses TRGV4 and TRGJ1 or TRGJ2. This CDR3 spans 12 amino acids. V lost 0 bases to trimming and J lost 12 bases; unmatched junction nucleotides: 8. CDR1 is EGSTGY and CDR2 is YDSYTSSV in the germline V gene. Here the CDR3 DNA reads TGTGCCACCTGGGATGGGCTGGACGTGAAACTCTTT. Its protein product is CATWDGLDVKLF.

This clone was seen a few times. The chain is built from TRGV8 and TRGJP1. In germline, CDR1 is VENAVY, CDR2 YDSYNSRV. The CDR3 length is 15 residues. V lost 4 bases to trimming and J lost 0 bases; unmatched junction nucleotides: 5. CDR3 loop: CATWEPNTTGWFKIF. The CDR3 coding sequence is TGTGCCACCTGGGAGCCCAATACCACTGGTTGGTTCAAGATATTT.